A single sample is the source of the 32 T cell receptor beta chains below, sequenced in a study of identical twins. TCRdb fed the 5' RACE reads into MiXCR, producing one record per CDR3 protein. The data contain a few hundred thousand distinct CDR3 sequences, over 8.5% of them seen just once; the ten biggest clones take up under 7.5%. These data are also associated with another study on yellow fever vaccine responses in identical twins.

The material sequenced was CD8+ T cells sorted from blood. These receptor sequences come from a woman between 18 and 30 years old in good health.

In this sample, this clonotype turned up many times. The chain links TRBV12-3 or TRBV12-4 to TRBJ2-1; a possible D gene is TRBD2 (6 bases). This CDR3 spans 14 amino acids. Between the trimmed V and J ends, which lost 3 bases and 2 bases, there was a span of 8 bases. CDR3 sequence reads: CASSLTGAYNEQFF. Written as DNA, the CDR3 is TGTGCCAGCAGTTTGACGGGAGCCTACAATGAGCAGTTCTTC.

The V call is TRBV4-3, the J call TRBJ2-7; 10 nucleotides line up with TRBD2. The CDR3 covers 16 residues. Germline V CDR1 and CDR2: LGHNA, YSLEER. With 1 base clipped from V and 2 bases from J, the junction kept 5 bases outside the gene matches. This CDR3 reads CASSQALAGATYEQYF. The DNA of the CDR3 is TGCGCCAGCAGCCAAGCCCTAGCGGGAGCAACCTACGAGCAGTACTTC.

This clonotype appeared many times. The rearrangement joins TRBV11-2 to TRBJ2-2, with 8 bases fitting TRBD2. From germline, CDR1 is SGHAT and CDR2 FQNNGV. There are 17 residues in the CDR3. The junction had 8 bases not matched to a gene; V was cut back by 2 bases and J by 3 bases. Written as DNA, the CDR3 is TGTGCCAGCAGCTTAATGGTACTAGCGGAGGACACCGGGGAGCTGTTTTTT. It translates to CASSLMVLAEDTGELFF. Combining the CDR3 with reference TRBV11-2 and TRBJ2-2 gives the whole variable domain EAGVAQSPRYKIIEKRQSVAFWCNPISGHATLYWYQQILGQGPKLLIQFQNNGVVDDSQLPKDRFSAERLKGVDSTLKIQPAKLEDSAVYLCASSLMVLAEDTGELFFGEGSRLTVL.

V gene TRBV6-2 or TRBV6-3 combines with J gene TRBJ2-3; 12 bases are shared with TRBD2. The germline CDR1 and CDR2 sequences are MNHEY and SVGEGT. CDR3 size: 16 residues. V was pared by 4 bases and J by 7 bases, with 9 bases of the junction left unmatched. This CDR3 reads CASSSPLAGGPYTQYF. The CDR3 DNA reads TGTGCCAGCAGTTCGCCCCTAGCGGGAGGGCCTTATACGCAGTATTTT.

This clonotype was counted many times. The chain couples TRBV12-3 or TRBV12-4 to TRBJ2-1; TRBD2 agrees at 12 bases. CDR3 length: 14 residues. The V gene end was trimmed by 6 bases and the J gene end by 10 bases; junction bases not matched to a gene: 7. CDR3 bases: TGTGCCAGCAGCAACGGACTAGCGGGATGGGAGCAGTTCTTC. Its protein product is CASSNGLAGWEQFF.

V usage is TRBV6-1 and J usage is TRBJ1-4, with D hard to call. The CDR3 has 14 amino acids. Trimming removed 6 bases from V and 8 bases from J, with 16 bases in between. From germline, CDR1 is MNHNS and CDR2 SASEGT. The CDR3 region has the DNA TGTGCCAGCAGGCCACGGTACAGCTACGAAAAACTGTTTTTT. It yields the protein CASRPRYSYEKLFF.

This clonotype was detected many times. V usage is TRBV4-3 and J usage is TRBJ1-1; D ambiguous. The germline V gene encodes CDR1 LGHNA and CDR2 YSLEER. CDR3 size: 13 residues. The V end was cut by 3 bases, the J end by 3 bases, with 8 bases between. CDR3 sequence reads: CASSHGGDTEAFF. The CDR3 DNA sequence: TGCGCCAGCAGCCACGGTGGGGACACTGAAGCTTTCTTT.

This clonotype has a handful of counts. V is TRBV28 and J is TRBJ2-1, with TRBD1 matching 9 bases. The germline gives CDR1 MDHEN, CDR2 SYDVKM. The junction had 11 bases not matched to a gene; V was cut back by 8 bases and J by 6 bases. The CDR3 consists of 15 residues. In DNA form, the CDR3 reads TGTGCCAGCGAGACCCGGGACAGGGTAATCAATGAGCAGTTCTTC. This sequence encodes CASETRDRVINEQFF.

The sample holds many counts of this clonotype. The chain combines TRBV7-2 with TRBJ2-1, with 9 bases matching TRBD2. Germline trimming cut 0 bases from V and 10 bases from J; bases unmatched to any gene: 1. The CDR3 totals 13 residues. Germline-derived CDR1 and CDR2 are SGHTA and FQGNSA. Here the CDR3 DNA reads TGTGCCAGCAGCTTAGCTACTAGCGGGGAGCAGTTCTTC. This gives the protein CASSLATSGEQFF.

CDR3 region: CSASGEFFYEQYF. For the CDR3, the DNA is TGCAGTGCTAGCGGAGAGTTTTTCTACGAGCAGTACTTC. This chain uses TRBV20-1 with TRBJ2-7; D ambiguous. Between the trimmed V and J ends, which lost 3 bases and 3 bases, there was a span of 12 bases. This CDR3 spans 13 amino acids. Germline lookup yields CDR1 DFQATT and CDR2 SNEGSKA (reference sequence).

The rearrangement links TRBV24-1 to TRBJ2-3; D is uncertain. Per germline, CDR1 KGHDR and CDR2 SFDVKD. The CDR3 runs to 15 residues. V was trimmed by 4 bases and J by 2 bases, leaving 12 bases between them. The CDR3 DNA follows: TGTGCCACCAGTGACCCCGACCAAGACACAGATACGCAGTATTTT. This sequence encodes CATSDPDQDTDTQYF.

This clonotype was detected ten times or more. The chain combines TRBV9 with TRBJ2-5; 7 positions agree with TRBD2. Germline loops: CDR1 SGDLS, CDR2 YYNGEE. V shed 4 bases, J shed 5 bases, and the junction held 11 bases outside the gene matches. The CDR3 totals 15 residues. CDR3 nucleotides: TGTGCCAGCAGCTCTCGGGACTGGGAGGGGGAGACCCAGTACTTC. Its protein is CASSSRDWEGETQYF.

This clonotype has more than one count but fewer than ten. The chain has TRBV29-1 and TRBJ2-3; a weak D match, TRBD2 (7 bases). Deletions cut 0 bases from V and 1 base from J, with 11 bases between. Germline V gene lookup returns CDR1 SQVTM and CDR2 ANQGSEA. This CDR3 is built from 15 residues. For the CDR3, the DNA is TGCAGCGTTGAAGACGACGGGGGGCGCACAGATACGCAGTATTTT. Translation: CSVEDDGGRTDTQYF.

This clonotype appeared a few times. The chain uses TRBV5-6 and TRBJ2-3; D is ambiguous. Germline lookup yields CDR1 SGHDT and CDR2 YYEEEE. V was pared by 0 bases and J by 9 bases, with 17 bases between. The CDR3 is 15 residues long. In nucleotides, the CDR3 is TGTGCCAGCAGCTTGGGGCTATCCTCCATTGAGACGCAGTATTTT. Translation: CASSLGLSSIETQYF.

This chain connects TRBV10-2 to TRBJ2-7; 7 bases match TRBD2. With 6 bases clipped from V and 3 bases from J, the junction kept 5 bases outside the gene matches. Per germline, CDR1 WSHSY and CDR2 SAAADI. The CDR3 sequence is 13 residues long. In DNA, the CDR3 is TGCGCCAGCAGCACGCTAGCGGTCTACGAGCAGTACTTC. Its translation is CASSTLAVYEQYF.

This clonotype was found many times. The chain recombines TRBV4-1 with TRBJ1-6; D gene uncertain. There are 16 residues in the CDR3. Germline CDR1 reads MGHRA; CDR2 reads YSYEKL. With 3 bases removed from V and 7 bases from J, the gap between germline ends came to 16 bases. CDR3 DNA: TGCGCCAGCAGCCAGGTAATGGGGTCCGAAAATTCACCCCTCCACTTT. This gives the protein CASSQVMGSENSPLHF.

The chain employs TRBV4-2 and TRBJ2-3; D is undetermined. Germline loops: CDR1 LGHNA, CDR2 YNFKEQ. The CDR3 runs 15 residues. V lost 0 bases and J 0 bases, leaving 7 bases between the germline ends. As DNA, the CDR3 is TGTGCCAGCAGCCAAGATGCGGTTAGCACAGATACGCAGTATTTT. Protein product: CASSQDAVSTDTQYF.

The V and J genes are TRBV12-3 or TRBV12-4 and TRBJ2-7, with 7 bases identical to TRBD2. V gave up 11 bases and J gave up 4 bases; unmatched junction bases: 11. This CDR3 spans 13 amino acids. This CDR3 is CAGGDQETYEQYF. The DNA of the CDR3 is TGTGCCGGGGGGGACCAGGAGACATACGAGCAGTACTTC.

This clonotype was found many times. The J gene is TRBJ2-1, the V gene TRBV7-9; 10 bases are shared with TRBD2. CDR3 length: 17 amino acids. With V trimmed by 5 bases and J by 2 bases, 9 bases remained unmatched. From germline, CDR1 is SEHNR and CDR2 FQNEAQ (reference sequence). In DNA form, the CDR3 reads TGTGCCAGCAGCCTACCGCCTAGCGGGGGCCCCTACAATGAGCAGTTCTTC. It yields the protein CASSLPPSGGPYNEQFF.

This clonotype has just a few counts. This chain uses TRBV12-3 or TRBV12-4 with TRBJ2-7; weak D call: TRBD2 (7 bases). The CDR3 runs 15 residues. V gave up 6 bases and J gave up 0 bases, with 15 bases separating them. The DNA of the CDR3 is TGTGCCAGCAGGTACAGGGAGGGGCTCTCCTACGAGCAGTACTTC. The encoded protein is CASRYREGLSYEQYF.

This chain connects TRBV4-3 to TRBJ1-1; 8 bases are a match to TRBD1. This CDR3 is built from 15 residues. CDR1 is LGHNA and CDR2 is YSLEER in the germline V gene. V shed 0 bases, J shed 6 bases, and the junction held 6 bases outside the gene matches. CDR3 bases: TGCGCCAGCAGCCAAGACAGGACAGGGATCCCTGAAGCTTTCTTT. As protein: CASSQDRTGIPEAFF.

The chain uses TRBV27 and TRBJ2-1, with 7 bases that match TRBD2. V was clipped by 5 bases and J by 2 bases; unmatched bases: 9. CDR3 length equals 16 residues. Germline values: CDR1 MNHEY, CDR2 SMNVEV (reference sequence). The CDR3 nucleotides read TGTGCCAGCAGTCAAGAACTAGCGTTGGCCTACAATGAGCAGTTCTTC. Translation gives CASSQELALAYNEQFF.

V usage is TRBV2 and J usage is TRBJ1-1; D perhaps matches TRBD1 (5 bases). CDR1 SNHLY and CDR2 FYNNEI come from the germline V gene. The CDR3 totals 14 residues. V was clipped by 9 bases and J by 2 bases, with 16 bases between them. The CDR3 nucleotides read TGTGCCAGGCTAGGGGACCTAGAAAACACTGAAGCTTTCTTT. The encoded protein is CARLGDLENTEAFF. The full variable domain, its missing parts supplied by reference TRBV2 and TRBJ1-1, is EPEVTQTPSHQVTQMGQEVILRCVPISNHLYFYWYRQILGQKVEFLVSFYNNEISEKSEIFDDQFSVERPDGSNFTLKIRSTKLEDSAMYFCARLGDLENTEAFFGQGTRLTVV.

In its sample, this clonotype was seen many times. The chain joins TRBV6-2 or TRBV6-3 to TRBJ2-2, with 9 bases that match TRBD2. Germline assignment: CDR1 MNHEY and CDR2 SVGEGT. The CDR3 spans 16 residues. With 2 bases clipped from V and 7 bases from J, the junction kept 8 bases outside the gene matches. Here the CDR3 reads CASSYPGLANGGELFF. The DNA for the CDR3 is TGTGCCAGCAGTTACCCGGGACTAGCAAACGGCGGGGAGCTGTTTTTT.

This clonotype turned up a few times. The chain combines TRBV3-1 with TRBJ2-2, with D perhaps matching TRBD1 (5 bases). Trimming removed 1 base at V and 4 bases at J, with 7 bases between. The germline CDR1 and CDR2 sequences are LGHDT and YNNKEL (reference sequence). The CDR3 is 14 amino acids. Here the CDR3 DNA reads TGTGCCAGCAGCCAAGTCAGGGCCACCGGGGAGCTGTTTTTT. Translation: CASSQVRATGELFF.

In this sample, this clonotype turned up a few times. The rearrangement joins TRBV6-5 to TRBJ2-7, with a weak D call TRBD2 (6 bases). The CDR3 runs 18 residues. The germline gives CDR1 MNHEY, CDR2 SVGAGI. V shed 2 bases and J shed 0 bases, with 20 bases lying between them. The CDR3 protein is CASSYTPSGGAYSYEQYF. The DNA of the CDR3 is TGTGCCAGCAGTTACACCCCCTCTGGCGGGGCCTACTCCTACGAGCAGTACTTC.

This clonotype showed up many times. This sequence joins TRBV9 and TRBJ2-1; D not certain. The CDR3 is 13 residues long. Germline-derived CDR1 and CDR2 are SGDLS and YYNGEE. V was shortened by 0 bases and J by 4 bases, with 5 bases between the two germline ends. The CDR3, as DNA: TGTGCCAGCAGCGTAGGAGATTACAATGAGCAGTTCTTC. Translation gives CASSVGDYNEQFF. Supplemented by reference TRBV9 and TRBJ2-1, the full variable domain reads DSGVTQTPKHLITATGQRVTLRCSPRSGDLSVYWYQQSLDQGLQFLIQYYNGEERAKGNILERFSAQQFPDLHSELNLSSLELGDSALYFCASSVGDYNEQFFGPGTRLTVL.

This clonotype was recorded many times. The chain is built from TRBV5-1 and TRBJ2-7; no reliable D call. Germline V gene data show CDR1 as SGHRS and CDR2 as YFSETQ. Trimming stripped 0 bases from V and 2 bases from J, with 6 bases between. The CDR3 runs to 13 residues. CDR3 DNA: TGCGCCAGCAGCTTGGAAGGGACCTACGAGCAGTACTTC. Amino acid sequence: CASSLEGTYEQYF. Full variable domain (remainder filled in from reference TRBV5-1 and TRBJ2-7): KAGVTQTPRYLIKTRGQQVTLSCSPISGHRSVSWYQQTPGQGLQFLFEYFSETQRNKGNFPGRFSGRQFSNSRSEMNVSTLELGDSALYLCASSLEGTYEQYFGPGTRLTVT.

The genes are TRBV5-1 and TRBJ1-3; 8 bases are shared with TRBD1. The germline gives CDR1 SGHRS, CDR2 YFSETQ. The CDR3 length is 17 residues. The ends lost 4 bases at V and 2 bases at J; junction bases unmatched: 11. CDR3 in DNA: TGCGCCAGCAGCGCTGGTGACCTCAGGGGGCCTGGAAACACCATATATTTT. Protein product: CASSAGDLRGPGNTIYF.

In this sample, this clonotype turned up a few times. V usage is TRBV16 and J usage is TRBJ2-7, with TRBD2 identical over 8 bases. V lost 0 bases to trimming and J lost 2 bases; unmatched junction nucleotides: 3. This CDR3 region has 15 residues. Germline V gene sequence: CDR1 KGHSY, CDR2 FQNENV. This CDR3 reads CASSQSRGETYEQYF. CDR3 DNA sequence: TGTGCCAGCAGCCAATCGCGGGGGGAAACCTACGAGCAGTACTTC.

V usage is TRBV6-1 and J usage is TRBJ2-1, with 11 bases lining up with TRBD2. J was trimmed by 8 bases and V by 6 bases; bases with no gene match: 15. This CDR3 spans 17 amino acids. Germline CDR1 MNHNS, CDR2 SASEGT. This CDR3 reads CASRLLQVAGGLDEQFF. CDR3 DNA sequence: TGTGCCAGCAGACTCCTTCAGGTAGCGGGGGGGCTCGATGAGCAGTTCTTC.

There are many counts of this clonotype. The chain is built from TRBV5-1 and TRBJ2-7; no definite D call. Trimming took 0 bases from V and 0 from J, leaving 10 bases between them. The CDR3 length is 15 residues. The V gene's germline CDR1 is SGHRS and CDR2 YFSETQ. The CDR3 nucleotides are TGCGCCAGCAGCTTGGGCCAAGTTATCTCCTACGAGCAGTACTTC. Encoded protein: CASSLGQVISYEQYF.